The clone carrying this T cell receptor beta chain has ten or more counts. This specimen comes from a study of read filtering for tumor transcriptome and immune sequencing. Study overall: The cohort had around 18 men and over eleven women aged about 45 to 90, mean about 66 years. Transcriptome libraries were built from DNase-treated RNA. RNA-seq yielded only about 85 to 1273 TCR reads, IR-seq about 4 to 10.27 million.

Germline V CDR1 and CDR2: SGHRS, YFSETQ. V was pared by 6 bases and J by 2 bases, with 13 bases between. The CDR3 is 14 residues long. This library used around 0.4 ug RNA and molecular barcoded adaptors spanning alpha/delta and beta/gamma chains. TCRdb reprocessed the reads via MiXCR and lists one record per CDR3 protein. Seen here are 40,000 or so distinct CDR3 sequences, 14% observed once, and the top ten hold approximately 7%. Bone marrow was sampled from every patient at the time of active disease. The sequence came from a donor at least 40 years old with multiple myeloma. Material for sequencing was a population of CD138-negative cells sorted from bone marrow. This rearrangement joins TRBV5-1 to TRBJ2-3; D not certain. The CDR3 DNA follows: TGCGCCAGCAATAGTGGACCCAACACAGATACGCAGTATTTT. Its protein product is CASNSGPNTDTQYF.